The TCR beta chain under discussion was sequenced for a study of T cells after yellow fever vaccination (dated by TCRdb to between 2019 and 2020). Describing the broader study: Libraries from fractions with low cell numbers were prepared with the SMART-Seq v4 Ultra Low Input RNA kit. Two healthy male donors, one aged 18 to 30 and one aged 30 to 40 years, were included in the cohort. To track T-cell clones before and after primary and booster YFV17D yellow fever vaccination, bulk TCR alpha and beta repertoires were sequenced longitudinally. Blood samples were taken at several timepoints before and after primary and secondary immunization, and bulk PBMC replicates and cell subsets were isolated. What the research found in general, with its limitations: Only a couple of donors were included in the study, so the extent to which the findings can be generalized is limited. After the booster, most of the clones that had expanded following primary vaccination were detected again (almost 98% of CD4 and roughly nine tenths of CD8), which suggests that memory was broadly maintained. Compared with the primary T-cell response, the secondary T-cell response was weaker but faster, peaking on day 5 rather than day 15. Because abundant contaminating clonotypes from the bulk population could be contained in FACS-sorted repertoires, computational filtering was required. A small fraction of clonotypes showed up in both the CD4 and CD8 compartments, probably as a result of convergent recombination.

The sample's treatment or condition label, decoded: live attenuated yellow fever vaccine strain. Two biological replicates of bulk PBMCs were collected at each blood-draw timepoint. PBMCs were isolated from peripheral blood using a standard Ficoll-Paque protocol. TriZol was used to extract RNA from bulk PBMCs, CD4 and CD8 fractions, and dextramer-positive and dextramer-negative fractions. TCR cDNA was made using 5'RACE template switching, a step that added a universal primer site and unique molecular identifiers. Priming for cDNA synthesis came from both the TCR alpha and TCR beta constant segments. Two PCR steps were used to amplify libraries, with sample barcodes and sequencing adapters being added in the second step. Libraries were sequenced on Illumina HiSeq 2500 (2x100 bp) or NovaSeq (2x150 bp). In the source study's methods: MIGEC handled demultiplexing of reads and collapsing into UMI consensus sequences, while MiXCR performed V(D)J alignment. Vaccine-responding clonotypes were identified with edgeR using replicate PBMC samples, with FDR below 0.01 and a log2 fold change above 5 up to day 15 being required. Bulk clonotypes were assigned CD4 or CD8 identity according to which sequenced CD4 or CD8 repertoire held them at higher abundance. The raw public reads went through TCRdb reprocessing: fastp at Q25, MiXCR clone calling, in-frame beta chains kept. A single entry per CDR3 protein holds the most common genes and DNA from its merged rows. TCRdb's processing, not the authors', yielded these V and J calls. This sample lists 500,000 to 650,000 distinct CDR3 sequences; 17% were detected once. The top ten clones comprise approximately 15% of the sample.

The sample holds a few counts of this clonotype. Its antigen is unknown. Per-base quality was not reported, and no clone a single base away is much larger than it. Deletion took 2 bases off V and 0 bases off J, with a span of 4 bases between the germline ends. The germline V gene yields MNHNS for CDR1 and SASEGT for CDR2. The CDR3, cysteine through phenylalanine, is 13 amino acids long. Solely the CDR3 DNA is kept, with 39 bases framed from the first base. The chain links TRBV6-1 with TRBJ1-2; the D gene cannot be named for sure. Sequencing used PBMCs, obtained around 5 days after the first yellow fever vaccination. The receptor was isolated from a man aged 18 to 29 who received the YFV17D yellow fever vaccine. CDR3 loop: CASSETANYGYTF. The DNA sequence is TGTGCCAGCAGTGAAACAGCTAACTATGGCTACACCTTC.